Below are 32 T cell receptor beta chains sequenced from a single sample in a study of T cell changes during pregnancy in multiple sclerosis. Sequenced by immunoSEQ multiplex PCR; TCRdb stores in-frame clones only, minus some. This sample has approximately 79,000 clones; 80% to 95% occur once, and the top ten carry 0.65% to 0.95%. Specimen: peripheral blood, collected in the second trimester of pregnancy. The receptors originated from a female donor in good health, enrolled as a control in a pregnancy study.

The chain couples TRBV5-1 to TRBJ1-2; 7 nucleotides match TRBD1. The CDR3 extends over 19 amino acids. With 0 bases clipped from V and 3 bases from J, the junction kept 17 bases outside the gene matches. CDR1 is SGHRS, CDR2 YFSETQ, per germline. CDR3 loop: CASSLEGTDDNGNDYGYTF. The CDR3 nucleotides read TGCGCCAGCAGCTTGGAAGGGACAGATGATAATGGTAATGACTATGGCTACACCTTC.

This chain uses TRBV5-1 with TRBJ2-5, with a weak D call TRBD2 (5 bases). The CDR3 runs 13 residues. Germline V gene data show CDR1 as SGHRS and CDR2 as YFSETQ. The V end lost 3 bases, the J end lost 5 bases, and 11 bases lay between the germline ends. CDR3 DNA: TGCGCCAGCAGCTGGAGTGGCGGGGAGACCCAGTACTTC. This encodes CASSWSGGETQYF.

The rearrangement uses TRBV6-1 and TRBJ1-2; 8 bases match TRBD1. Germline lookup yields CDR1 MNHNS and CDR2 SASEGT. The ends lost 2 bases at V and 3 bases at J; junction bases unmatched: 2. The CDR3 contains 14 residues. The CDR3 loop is CASSEQGADYGYTF. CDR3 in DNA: TGTGCCAGCAGTGAACAGGGGGCAGACTATGGCTACACCTTC.

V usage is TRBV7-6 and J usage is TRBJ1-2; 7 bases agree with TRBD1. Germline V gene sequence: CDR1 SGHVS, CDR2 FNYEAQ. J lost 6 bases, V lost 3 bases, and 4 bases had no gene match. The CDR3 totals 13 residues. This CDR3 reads CASSLTGIHGYTF. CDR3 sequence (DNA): TGTGCCAGCAGCTTGACAGGGATCCATGGCTACACCTTC.

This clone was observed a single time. In DNA form, the CDR3 reads TGTGCCAGCAGCCAAGGAGGGGGCGAAGAGACCCAGTACTTC. Its translation is CASSQGGGEETQYF. The rearrangement links TRBV4-2 to TRBJ2-5; 7 bases map to TRBD1. The V gene's germline CDR1 is LGHNA and CDR2 YNFKEQ. V gave up 1 base and J gave up 3 bases; unmatched junction bases: 2. The length of the CDR3 is 14 residues.

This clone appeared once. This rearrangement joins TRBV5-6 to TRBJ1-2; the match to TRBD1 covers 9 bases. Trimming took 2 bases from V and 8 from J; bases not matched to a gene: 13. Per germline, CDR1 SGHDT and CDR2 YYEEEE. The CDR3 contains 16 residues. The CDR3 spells CASSLPFDRGDRGYTF. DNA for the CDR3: TGTGCCAGCAGCTTACCATTCGACAGGGGGGATAGAGGCTACACCTTC.

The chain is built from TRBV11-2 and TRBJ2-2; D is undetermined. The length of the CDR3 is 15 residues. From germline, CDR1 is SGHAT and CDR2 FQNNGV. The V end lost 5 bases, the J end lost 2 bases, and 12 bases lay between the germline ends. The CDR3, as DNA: TGTGCCAGCAGCCCCGACATCAGAAACACCGGGGAGCTGTTTTTT. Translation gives CASSPDIRNTGELFF.

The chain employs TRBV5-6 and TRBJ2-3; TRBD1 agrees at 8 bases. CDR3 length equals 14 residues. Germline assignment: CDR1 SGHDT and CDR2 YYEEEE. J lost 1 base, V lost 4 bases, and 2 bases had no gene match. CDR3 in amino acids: CASSGTGRTDTQYF. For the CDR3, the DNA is TGTGCCAGCAGCGGGACAGGTCGCACAGATACGCAGTATTTT.

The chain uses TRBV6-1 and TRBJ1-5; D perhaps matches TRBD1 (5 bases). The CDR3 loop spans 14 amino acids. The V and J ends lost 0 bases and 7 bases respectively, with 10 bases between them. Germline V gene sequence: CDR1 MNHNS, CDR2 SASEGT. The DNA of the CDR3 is TGTGCCAGCAGTGAAGCAAGGGGATTGCAGCCCCAGCATTTT. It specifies CASSEARGLQPQHF.

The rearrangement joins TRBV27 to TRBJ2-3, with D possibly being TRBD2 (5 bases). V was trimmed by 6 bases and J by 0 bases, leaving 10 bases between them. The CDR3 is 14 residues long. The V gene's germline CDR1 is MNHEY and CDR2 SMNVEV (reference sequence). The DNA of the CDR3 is TGTGCCAGCAGCATAAGCGGTAGCACAGATACGCAGTATTTT. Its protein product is CASSISGSTDTQYF.

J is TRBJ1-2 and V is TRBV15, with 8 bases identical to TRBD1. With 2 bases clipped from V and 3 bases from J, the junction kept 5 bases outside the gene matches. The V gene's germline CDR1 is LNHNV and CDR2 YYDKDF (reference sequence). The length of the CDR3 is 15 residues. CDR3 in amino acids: CATSRTQGADYGYTF. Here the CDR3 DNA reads TGTGCCACCAGCAGAACCCAGGGGGCCGACTATGGCTACACCTTC. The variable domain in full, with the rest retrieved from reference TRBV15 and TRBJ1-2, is DAMVIQNPRYQVTQFGKPVTLSCSQTLNHNVMYWYQQKSSQAPKLLFHYYDKDFNNEADTPDNFQSRRPNTSFCFLDIRSPGLGDTAMYLCATSRTQGADYGYTFGSGTRLTVV.

CDR3 region: CASVGVDGEQYF. The DNA of the CDR3 is TGTGCCAGCGTCGGAGTAGATGGTGAGCAGTACTTC. The V gene is TRBV25-1, the J gene TRBJ2-7; D is uncertain. The CDR3 contains 12 residues. The V and J ends lost 8 bases and 7 bases respectively, with 15 bases between them. The germline V gene encodes CDR1 MGHDK and CDR2 SYGVNS.

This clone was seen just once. The chain's CDR3 is CASSASEVSKQYF. The CDR3 region has the DNA TGTGCCAGCAGTGCCTCAGAGGTTAGTAAGCAGTACTTC. The chain has TRBV25-1 and TRBJ2-7; D is uncertain. V lost 4 bases, J lost 8 bases, and 15 bases lay in between. CDR1 is MGHDK and CDR2 is SYGVNS in the germline V gene. This CDR3 comprises 13 residues.

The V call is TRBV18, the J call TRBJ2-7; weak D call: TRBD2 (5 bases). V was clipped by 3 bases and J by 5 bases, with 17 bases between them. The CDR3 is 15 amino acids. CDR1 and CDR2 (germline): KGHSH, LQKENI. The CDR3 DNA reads TGTGCCAGCTCACCTCCGGCGAGCTCCGGGGACGAGCAGTACTTC. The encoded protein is CASSPPASSGDEQYF. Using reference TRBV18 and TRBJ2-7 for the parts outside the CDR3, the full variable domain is NAGVMQNPRHLVRRRGQEARLRCSPMKGHSHVYWYRQLPEEGLKFMVYLQKENIIDESGMPKERFSAEFPKEGPSILRIQQVVRGDSAAYFCASSPPASSGDEQYFGPGTRLTVT.

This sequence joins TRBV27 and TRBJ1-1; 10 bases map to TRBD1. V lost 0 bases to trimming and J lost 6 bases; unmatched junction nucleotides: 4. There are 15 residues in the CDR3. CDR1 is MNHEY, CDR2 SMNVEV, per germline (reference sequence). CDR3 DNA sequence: TGTGCCAGCAGTTTATCGACAGGGGGCGTTTCTGAAGCTTTCTTT. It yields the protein CASSLSTGGVSEAFF.

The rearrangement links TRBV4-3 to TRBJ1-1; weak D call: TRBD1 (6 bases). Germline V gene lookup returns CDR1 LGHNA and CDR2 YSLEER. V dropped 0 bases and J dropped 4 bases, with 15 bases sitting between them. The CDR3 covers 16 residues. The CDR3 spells CASSQEVRTGTTEAFF. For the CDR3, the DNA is TGCGCCAGCAGCCAAGAAGTCAGAACAGGGACCACTGAAGCTTTCTTT.

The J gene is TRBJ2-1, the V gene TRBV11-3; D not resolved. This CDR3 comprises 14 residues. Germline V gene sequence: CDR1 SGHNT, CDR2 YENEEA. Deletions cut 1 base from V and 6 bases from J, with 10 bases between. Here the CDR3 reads CASSLVGLTNEQFF. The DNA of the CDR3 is TGTGCCAGCAGCTTAGTGGGCCTAACCAATGAGCAGTTCTTC. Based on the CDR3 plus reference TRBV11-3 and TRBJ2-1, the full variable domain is EAGVVQSPRYKIIEKKQPVAFWCNPISGHNTLYWYLQNLGQGPELLIRYENEEAVDDSQLPKDRFSAERLKGVDSTLKIQPAELGDSAVYLCASSLVGLTNEQFFGPGTRLTVL.

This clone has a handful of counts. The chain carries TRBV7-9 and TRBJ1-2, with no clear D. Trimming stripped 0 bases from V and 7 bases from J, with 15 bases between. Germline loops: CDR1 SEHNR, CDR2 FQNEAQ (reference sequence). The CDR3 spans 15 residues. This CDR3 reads CASSLAPGRGGGYTF. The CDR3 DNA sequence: TGTGCCAGCAGCTTAGCGCCGGGTCGGGGAGGTGGCTACACCTTC.

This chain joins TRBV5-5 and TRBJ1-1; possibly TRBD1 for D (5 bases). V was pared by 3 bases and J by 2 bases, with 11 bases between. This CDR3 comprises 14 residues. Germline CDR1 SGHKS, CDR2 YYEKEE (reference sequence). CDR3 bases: TGTGCCAGCAGCTGGCAGGGTGGAAACACTGAAGCTTTCTTT. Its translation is CASSWQGGNTEAFF.

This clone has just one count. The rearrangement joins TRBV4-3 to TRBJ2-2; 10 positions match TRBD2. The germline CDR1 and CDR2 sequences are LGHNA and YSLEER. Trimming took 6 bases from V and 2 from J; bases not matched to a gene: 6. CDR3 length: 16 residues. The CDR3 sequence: CASRSQRGGNTGELFF. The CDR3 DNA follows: TGCGCCAGCAGGTCGCAGCGGGGGGGCAACACCGGGGAGCTGTTTTTT.

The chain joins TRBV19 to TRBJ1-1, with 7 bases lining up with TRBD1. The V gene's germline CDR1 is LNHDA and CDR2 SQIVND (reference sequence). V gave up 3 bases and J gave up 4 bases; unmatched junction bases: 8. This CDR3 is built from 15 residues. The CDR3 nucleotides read TGTGCCAGTAGTATTGGGGACAGCCGCCCCACTGAAGCTTTCTTT. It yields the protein CASSIGDSRPTEAFF. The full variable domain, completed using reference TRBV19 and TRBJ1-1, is DGGITQSPKYLFRKEGQNVTLSCEQNLNHDAMYWYRQDPGQGLRLIYYSQIVNDFQKGDIAEGYSVSREKKESFPLTVTSAQKNPTAFYLCASSIGDSRPTEAFFGQGTRLTVV.

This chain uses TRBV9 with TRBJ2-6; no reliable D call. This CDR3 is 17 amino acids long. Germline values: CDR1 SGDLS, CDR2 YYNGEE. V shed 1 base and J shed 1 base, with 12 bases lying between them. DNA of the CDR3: TGTGCCAGCAGCGTAAACCCCAGGTTATCTGGGGCCAACGTCCTGACTTTC. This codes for CASSVNPRLSGANVLTF.

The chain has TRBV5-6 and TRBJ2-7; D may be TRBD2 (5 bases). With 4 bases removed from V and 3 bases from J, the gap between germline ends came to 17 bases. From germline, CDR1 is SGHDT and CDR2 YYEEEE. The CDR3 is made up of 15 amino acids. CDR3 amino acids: CASSPGEIRHYEQYF. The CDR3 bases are TGTGCCAGCAGCCCCGGGGAAATTCGGCACTACGAGCAGTACTTC. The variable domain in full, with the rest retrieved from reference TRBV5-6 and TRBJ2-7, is DAGVTQSPTHLIKTRGQQVTLRCSPKSGHDTVSWYQQALGQGPQFIFQYYEEEERQRGNFPDRFSGHQFPNYSSELNVNALLLGDSALYLCASSPGEIRHYEQYFGPGTRLTVT.

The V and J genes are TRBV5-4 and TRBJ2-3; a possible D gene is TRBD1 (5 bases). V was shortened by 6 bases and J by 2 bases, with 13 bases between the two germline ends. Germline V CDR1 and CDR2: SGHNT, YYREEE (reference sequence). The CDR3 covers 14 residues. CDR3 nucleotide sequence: TGTGCCAGCAAGCAGGGTATTCACACAGATACGCAGTATTTT. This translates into CASKQGIHTDTQYF.

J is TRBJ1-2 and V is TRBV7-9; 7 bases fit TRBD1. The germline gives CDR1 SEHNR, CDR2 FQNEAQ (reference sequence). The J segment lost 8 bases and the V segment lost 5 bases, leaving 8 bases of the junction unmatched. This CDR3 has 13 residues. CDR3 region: CASSITTGSGYTF. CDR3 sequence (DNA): TGTGCCAGCAGCATCACGACAGGGAGCGGCTACACCTTC. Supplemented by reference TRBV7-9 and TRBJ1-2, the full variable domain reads DTGVSQNPRHKITKRGQNVTFRCDPISEHNRLYWYRQTLGQGPEFLTYFQNEAQLEKSRLLSDRFSAERPKGSFSTLEIQRTEQGDSAMYLCASSITTGSGYTFGSGTRLTVV.

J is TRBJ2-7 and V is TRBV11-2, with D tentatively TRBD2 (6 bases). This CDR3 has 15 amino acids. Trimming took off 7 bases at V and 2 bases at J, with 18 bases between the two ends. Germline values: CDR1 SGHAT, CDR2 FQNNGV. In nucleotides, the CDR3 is TGTGCCAGCACCCGCCTCGGGGGTTCAACCTACGAGCAGTACTTC. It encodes CASTRLGGSTYEQYF.

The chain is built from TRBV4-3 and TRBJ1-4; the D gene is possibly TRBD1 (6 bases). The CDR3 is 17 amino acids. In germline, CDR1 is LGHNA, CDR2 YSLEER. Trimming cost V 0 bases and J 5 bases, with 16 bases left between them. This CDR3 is CASSQDIGLDSNEKLFF. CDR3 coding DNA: TGCGCCAGCAGCCAAGATATCGGATTGGACAGCAATGAAAAACTGTTTTTT.

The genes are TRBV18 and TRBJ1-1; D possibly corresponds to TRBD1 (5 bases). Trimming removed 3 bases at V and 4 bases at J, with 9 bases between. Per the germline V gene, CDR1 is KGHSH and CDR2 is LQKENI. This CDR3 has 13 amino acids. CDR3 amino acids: CASSPDGATEAFF. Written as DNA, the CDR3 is TGTGCCAGCTCACCGGATGGGGCCACTGAAGCTTTCTTT.

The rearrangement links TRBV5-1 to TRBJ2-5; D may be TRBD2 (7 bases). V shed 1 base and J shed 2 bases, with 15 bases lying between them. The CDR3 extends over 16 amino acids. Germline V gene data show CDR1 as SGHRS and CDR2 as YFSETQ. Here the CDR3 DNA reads TGCGCCAGCAGCTTGTGGGGGGGCGATGGTCAAGAGACCCAGTACTTC. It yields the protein CASSLWGGDGQETQYF.

Written as DNA, the CDR3 is TGTGCCAGTAGTCCCTCCGGGACAGGGAAAAGTAGACCCCGCTACGAGCAGTACTTC. It is translated as CASSPSGTGKSRPRYEQYF. The chain carries TRBV19 and TRBJ2-7, with 9 positions matching TRBD1. J gave up 3 bases and V 5 bases, and 20 bases lay outside the gene matches. This CDR3 is built from 19 residues. Germline CDR1 LNHDA, CDR2 SQIVND (reference sequence).

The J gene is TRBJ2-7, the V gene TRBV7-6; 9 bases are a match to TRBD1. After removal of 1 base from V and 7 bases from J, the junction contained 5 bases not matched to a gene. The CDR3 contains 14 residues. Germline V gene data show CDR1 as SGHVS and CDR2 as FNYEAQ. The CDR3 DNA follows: TGTGCCAGCAGCTTAGAGGGGGACAGGGTTGAGCAGTACTTC. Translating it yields CASSLEGDRVEQYF.

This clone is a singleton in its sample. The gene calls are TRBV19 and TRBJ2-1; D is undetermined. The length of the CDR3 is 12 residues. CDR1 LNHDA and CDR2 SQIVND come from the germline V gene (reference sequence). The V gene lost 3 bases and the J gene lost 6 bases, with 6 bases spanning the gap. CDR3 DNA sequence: TGTGCCAGTAGTATCCAGCGCAATGAGCAGTTCTTC. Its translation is CASSIQRNEQFF.